The TCR beta chain under discussion was sequenced for a study of breast tumors, draining lymph nodes, adjacent tissues listed by TCRdb under 2016. Broadly, across the study: In breast cancer patients, the study compared the TCR beta repertoires of tumor, adjacent nontumor tissue and axillary lymph nodes. The study was designed to assess the relationships and possible T-cell exchange between tumor, surrounding tissue and draining lymph node repertoires in human breast cancer.

This clonotype occurred many times. Its antigen target is currently unknown. Base qualities are not provided; no much larger clone lies one nucleotide away. The CDR3 spans 13 residues, from the cysteine through the phenylalanine. Only the CDR3 portion is preserved as DNA: 39 bases, with reading frame beginning at the first base. V was cut back by 2 bases and J by 5 bases, leaving a gap of 7 bases between them. Sequences MNHEY (CDR1) and SVGEGT (CDR2) are obtained from the germline V gene. Sequencing was performed on an Illumina HiSeq 2000. TCR beta chain libraries were generated through multiplex PCR amplification. High-throughput sequencing was used to analyze the amplified TCR beta chain products. Using fastp trimming at Q25 and MiXCR clonotype assembly, TCRdb reanalyzed the public sequencing data and kept in-frame beta chains. Identical CDR3 protein sequences are pooled into one entry, listed with their most common genes and DNA. The sample table lists more than 80,000 distinct CDR3 sequences, about 30% of them with a count of one. Together, the top ten hold less than 6% of the sample.

Lymph node samples came from the axillary draining lymph nodes of breast cancer patients. Summary of the overall study and its limitations: A scenario in which most tumor T cells derive from the lymph node and then expand within tumor tissue was judged to be consistent with the data. Rather than being directly demonstrated, the conclusion that tumor T cells originate in lymph nodes was presented as consistent with a hypothesis. In luminal-like breast cancer, tumor and nontumor tissue repertoires resembled each other significantly more than in basal-like breast cancer. Tumors showed preferential V and J gene usage, and their T-cell repertoire diversity fell below that of lymph nodes yet above that of nontumor tissue.

Recombination connected TRBV6-2 or TRBV6-3 to TRBJ1-5, with no reliable assignment of the D segment. This sequence was found in a female donor with breast cancer. Some clones in this sample may be carry-over from other donors' samples. The specimen was axillary lymph node tissue. The CDR3 corresponds to CASSYGEYQPQHF. The DNA reads as follows: TGTGCCAGCAGTTACGGGGAATATCAGCCCCAGCATTTT.